This T cell receptor (beta chain) was found in a study of cytomegalovirus exposure and HLA in healthy donors. PCR employed 60 Vbeta and 13 Jbeta primers. Here immunoSEQ multiplex PCR was the method, and the copy in TCRdb shows in-frame clones only, minus some. The sample has about 150,000 clones, around 90% seen once. The table lists this clone with a count of one. The CDR3 runs to 16 residues. Germline CDR1 and CDR2: SGHRS and YFSETQ. Between the trimmed V and J ends, which lost 0 bases and 4 bases, there was a span of 16 bases. The TCR comes from a woman in her 40s in good health and CMV-seronegative. Specimen: PBMCs. The chain is built from TRBV5-1 and TRBJ2-5, with D tentatively TRBD1 (6 bases). As DNA, the CDR3 is TGCGCCAGCAGCTTGGGGGGGCTCCCTGGGGGAGAGACCCAGTACTTC. Its protein product is CASSLGGLPGGETQYF.